One sample yielded the 24 T cell receptor beta chains listed below, sequenced in a study of CD8 T cells in ankylosing spondylitis. Study-level findings and limits: Ankylosing spondylitis blood seemed to carry a telltale TCR beta motif made of several highly homologous variants.

MiXCR, applied by TCRdb to the 5' RACE reads, yields one record per CDR3 protein. The repertoire has 750,000 to 850,000 distinct CDR3 sequences, approximately 12% of them found once; the top ten carry around 0.51%. The antigens for these receptors are not known. The sample consisted of blood, either unsorted or a sorted T cell fraction (not recorded which). The receptors derive from a male donor with ankylosing spondylitis.

This clonotype has only a few counts. The chain combines TRBV20-1 with TRBJ2-1; no firm D call. V was shortened by 6 bases and J by 4 bases, with 16 bases between the two germline ends. The CDR3 extends over 14 amino acids. Germline lookup yields CDR1 DFQATT and CDR2 SNEGSKA (reference sequence). Written as DNA, the CDR3 is TGCAGTGCGCCCAAACCCCGAGAGTACAATGAGCAGTTCTTC. It is translated as CSAPKPREYNEQFF.

This clonotype was found a few times. The V gene is TRBV7-2, the J gene TRBJ2-1; possibly TRBD2 for D (6 bases). CDR3 length equals 12 residues. Germline values: CDR1 SGHTA, CDR2 FQGNSA. V was cut by 11 bases and J by 2 bases, with 10 bases left in between. Here the CDR3 DNA reads TGTGCCGGAGGGGTACCCTACAATGAGCAGTTCTTC. Protein sequence: CAGGVPYNEQFF.

This rearrangement joins TRBV9 to TRBJ1-4; D is uncertain. CDR3 length equals 14 residues. CDR1 and CDR2 from the germline V gene are SGDLS and YYNGEE. Between the trimmed V and J ends, which lost 3 bases and 5 bases, there was a span of 11 bases. CDR3 nucleotide sequence: TGTGCCAGCAGCGCCGCAGGAGGGAATGAAAAACTGTTTTTT. Translation: CASSAAGGNEKLFF.

This clonotype was detected ten times or more. The junction and the germline gene differ at one end; a read error may be behind it. This rearrangement joins TRBV5-1 to TRBJ2-1; the D gene is possibly TRBD2 (6 bases). Germline CDR1 SGHRS, CDR2 YFSETQ. The CDR3 spans 14 residues. CDR3 sequence: CASSLPGSYNEQFF. The CDR3 DNA is TGTGCCAGCAGCTTGCCCGGGAGCTACAATGAGCAGTTCTTC.

This clonotype was seen a handful of times. The genes are TRBV11-2 and TRBJ2-7; TRBD2 aligns across 13 bases. Germline CDR1 is SGHAT and CDR2 is FQNNGV. The CDR3 has 18 residues. J gave up 0 bases and V 1 base, and 6 bases lay outside the gene matches. The CDR3 DNA reads TGTGCCAGCAGCTTAGTACTAGCGGGGGGGTGGAACTCCTACGAGCAGTACTTC. The encoded protein is CASSLVLAGGWNSYEQYF.

V gene TRBV12-3 or TRBV12-4 combines with J gene TRBJ2-7; D assignment may be TRBD1 or TRBD2 (6 bases each). Deletions cut 4 bases from V and 0 bases from J, with 10 bases between. The CDR3 loop spans 14 amino acids. The DNA for the CDR3 is TGTGCCAGCAGTTCTAGGGGGGTCTCCTACGAGCAGTACTTC. Amino acid sequence: CASSSRGVSYEQYF.

This clonotype was seen a handful of times. The chain employs TRBV5-5 and TRBJ1-2, with 7 bases that match TRBD1. The CDR3 extends over 18 amino acids. Germline CDR1 reads SGHKS; CDR2 reads YYEKEE (reference sequence). The V segment lost 3 bases and the J segment 8 bases; nucleotides outside the gene matches: 22. The CDR3 loop is CASSYGSGTQGIVRGYTF. CDR3 nucleotides: TGTGCCAGCAGCTACGGAAGCGGTACACAGGGGATTGTGAGAGGCTACACCTTC.

This clonotype showed up just a few times. The chain is built from TRBV20-1 and TRBJ2-3, with 9 bases aligning to TRBD2. CDR3 size: 14 residues. The germline CDR1 and CDR2 sequences are DFQATT and SNEGSKA (reference sequence). V lost 4 bases, J lost 3 bases, and 5 bases stayed unmatched. CDR3 nucleotide sequence: TGCAGTGCTAAGGGCGGGGGGGCTACAGATACGCAGTATTTT. Encoded protein: CSAKGGGATDTQYF.

This clonotype appeared a few times. This chain links TRBV20-1 with TRBJ2-3; 9 bases align to TRBD2. The CDR3 has 14 residues. The trim removed 6 bases at V and 2 bases at J, leaving 6 bases unmatched. Germline V gives CDR1 DFQATT, CDR2 SNEGSKA (reference sequence). The CDR3 region is CSACSGSLTDTQYF. CDR3 nucleotide sequence: TGCAGTGCCTGTAGCGGGAGTCTCACAGATACGCAGTATTTT.

This clonotype showed up just a few times. V and J are TRBV12-3 or TRBV12-4 and TRBJ2-5, with a tentative D call TRBD2 (6 bases). This CDR3 region has 16 residues. Trimming took off 6 bases at V and 6 bases at J, with 23 bases between the two ends. The CDR3 loop is CASSLTGGQGEKTQYF. CDR3 coding DNA: TGTGCCAGCAGCCTAACAGGAGGGCAGGGCGAGAAGACCCAGTACTTC.

This sequence joins TRBV6-1 and TRBJ2-5; D gene uncertain. Looked up from germline, CDR1 is MNHNS and CDR2 is SASEGT. This CDR3 has 15 amino acids. The germline V and J ends were trimmed by 5 bases and 2 bases, with 15 bases remaining between them. The CDR3, as DNA: TGTGCCAGCAGTCCCGGATTACGGGTACAAGAGACCCAGTACTTC. Protein sequence: CASSPGLRVQETQYF.

This clonotype has only a few counts. The chain combines TRBV29-1 with TRBJ1-6; D not certain. In germline, CDR1 is SQVTM, CDR2 ANQGSEA. The CDR3 is 13 amino acids. The germline V and J ends were trimmed by 4 bases and 7 bases, with 11 bases remaining between them. CDR3 in DNA: TGCAGCGTTGCCCGAGGACTGAATTCACCCCTCCACTTT. Translation gives CSVARGLNSPLHF. The whole variable domain, remainder taken from reference TRBV29-1 and TRBJ1-6, is SAVISQKPSRDICQRGTSLTIQCQVDSQVTMMFWYRQQPGQSLTLIATANQGSEATYESGFVIDKFPISRPNLTFSTLTVSNMSPEDSSIYLCSVARGLNSPLHFGNGTRLTVT.

In its sample, this clonotype was seen many times. The J gene is TRBJ2-2, the V gene TRBV5-1, with D possibly matching TRBD1 (6 bases). The CDR3 has 16 amino acids. Trimming removed 2 bases at V and 0 bases at J, with 11 bases between. Germline loops: CDR1 SGHRS, CDR2 YFSETQ. As DNA, the CDR3 is TGCGCCAGCAGCTTCAGGGGCGACGCGAACACCGGGGAGCTGTTTTTT. This gives the protein CASSFRGDANTGELFF.

About this clonotype itself: A much larger clonotype is one base distant, so this may be a read error. The chain joins TRBV29-1 to TRBJ2-1; D call uncertain. Germline loops: CDR1 SQVTM, CDR2 ANQGSEA. This CDR3 spans 14 amino acids. CDR3 DNA: TGCAGCATACTTAGCCCCCGCACCAACAATGAGCAGATCTTC. Encoded protein: CSILSPRTNNEQIF.

This clonotype was seen repeatedly, ten times or more. This rearrangement joins TRBV20-1 to TRBJ2-3; no clear D. The CDR3 spans 15 residues. In germline, CDR1 is DFQATT, CDR2 SNEGSKA (reference sequence). Between the trimmed V and J ends, which lost 3 bases and 0 bases, there was a span of 13 bases. The CDR3 DNA reads as TGCAGTGCTAGCCTCCGGGTCTCAAGCACAGATACGCAGTATTTT. This gives the protein CSASLRVSSTDTQYF.

The chain uses TRBV5-1 and TRBJ1-4; a possible D gene is TRBD1 (6 bases). Germline V gene sequence: CDR1 SGHRS, CDR2 YFSETQ. Deletions cut 0 bases from V and 3 bases from J, with 9 bases between. The CDR3 sequence is 15 residues long. CDR3 protein: CASSLGTVPNEKLFF. CDR3 nucleotides: TGCGCCAGCAGCTTGGGGACAGTCCCTAATGAAAAACTGTTTTTT.

This clonotype was recorded a few times. V is TRBV9 and J is TRBJ2-7; D remains ambiguous. Germline loops: CDR1 SGDLS, CDR2 YYNGEE. CDR3 length: 15 residues. Deletions cut 0 bases from V and 3 bases from J, with 13 bases between. CDR3 loop: CASSVGAYSSYEQYF. The CDR3 nucleotides read TGTGCCAGCAGCGTAGGGGCGTATTCAAGCTACGAGCAGTACTTC.

This sequence joins TRBV27 and TRBJ2-1; TRBD2 agrees at 14 bases. CDR3 length: 16 residues. After removal of 3 bases from V and 6 bases from J, the junction contained 4 bases not matched to a gene. Germline assignment: CDR1 MNHEY and CDR2 SMNVEV (reference sequence). The CDR3 protein is CASSFGTSGSGNEQFF. The DNA for the CDR3 is TGTGCCAGCAGTTTCGGGACTAGCGGGAGTGGCAATGAGCAGTTCTTC.

The table lists this clonotype with a few counts. The rearrangement uses TRBV6-5 and TRBJ1-1; unclear D gene. This CDR3 has 16 amino acids. V gave up 2 bases and J gave up 3 bases, with 16 bases separating them. Germline CDR1 and CDR2: MNHEY and SVGAGI. Here the CDR3 DNA reads TGTGCCAGCAGTTACGGGCCACCCTCGGCGCACACTGAAGCTTTCTTT. It encodes CASSYGPPSAHTEAFF.

This clonotype occurred once. The CDR3 region has the DNA TGTGCCAGCAGCCATCAAGGACAGTATTCAAGCTCCTACGAGCAGTACTTC. Amino acid sequence: CASSHQGQYSSSYEQYF. The chain uses TRBV28 and TRBJ2-7, with a tentative D call TRBD1 (6 bases). The CDR3 extends over 17 amino acids. V lost 6 bases, J lost 0 bases, and 21 bases lay in between. CDR1 MDHEN and CDR2 SYDVKM come from the germline V gene.

The table lists this clonotype with many counts. V usage is TRBV20-1 and J usage is TRBJ1-4; D remains unclear. The CDR3 has 14 residues. Germline-derived CDR1 and CDR2 are DFQATT and SNEGSKA (reference sequence). Trimming took off 0 bases at V and 7 bases at J, with 12 bases between the two ends. CDR3 bases: TGCAGTGCTAGAGATGATGGCAGGAGTGAAAAACTGTTTTTT. Protein product: CSARDDGRSEKLFF.

This clonotype was counted many times. This rearrangement joins TRBV29-1 to TRBJ2-2; D is unclear. Trimming removed 4 bases at V and 4 bases at J, with 10 bases between. Germline-derived CDR1 and CDR2 are SQVTM and ANQGSEA. The CDR3 consists of 13 residues. The CDR3 protein is CSVGGDTTGELFF. CDR3 in DNA: TGCAGCGTTGGTGGGGATACCACCGGGGAGCTGTTTTTT.

V and J are TRBV20-1 and TRBJ1-1, with a possible D match to TRBD1 (5 bases). Germline V gives CDR1 DFQATT, CDR2 SNEGSKA (reference sequence). The CDR3 loop spans 14 amino acids. V was cut by 6 bases and J by 1 base, with 15 bases left in between. The CDR3 here is CSAASRVKNTEAFF. In DNA form, the CDR3 reads TGCAGTGCAGCCAGCAGGGTCAAGAACACTGAAGCTTTCTTT.

In this sample, this clonotype turned up a few times. V is TRBV20-1 and J is TRBJ2-2, with 13 bases identical to TRBD2. This CDR3 comprises 16 residues. Germline V CDR1 and CDR2: DFQATT, SNEGSKA (reference sequence). The ends lost 3 bases at V and 3 bases at J; junction bases unmatched: 4. The CDR3 here is CSASGLAGADTGELFF. In DNA, the CDR3 is TGCAGTGCTAGTGGACTAGCGGGAGCGGACACCGGGGAGCTGTTTTTT.